These T cell receptor beta chains were read from a single sample in a study of T cells in Graves' hyperthyroidism and ophthalmopathy. TCRdb recomputed calls from the multiplex PCR reads with MiXCR, one row per CDR3 protein. The sample carries roughly 520,000 distinct CDR3 sequences, around 22% recorded once. The sample taken for sequencing was blood. These receptors all stem from a woman in her thirties with Graves' ophthalmopathy. CDR3s include the opening cysteine and the closing phenylalanine or tryptophan. The D gene is left open where the match is weak. Expanded clones get a size class; other rows say once, few or many, or leave the size out.

CDR3,DNA,V,D,J,length,size
CASSSYRVEQYF,TGTGCCAGCAGCTCCTATAGGGTCGAGCAGTACTTC,TRBV12-3/TRBV12-4,.,TRBJ2-7,12,few
CAGNKGLWETQYF,TGTGCCGGGAACAAGGGACTTTGGGAGACCCAGTACTTC,TRBV2,.,TRBJ2-5,13,many
CASSYSRTANPETQYF,TGTGCCAGCAGTTACTCCAGGACCGCAAACCCAGAGACCCAGTACTTC,TRBV6-2/TRBV6-3,.,TRBJ2-5,16,many
CASNLAGNTDTQYF,TGTGCCAGCAACCTAGCGGGGAACACAGATACGCAGTATTTT,TRBV28,TRBD2,TRBJ2-3,14,many
CSARGEPTSGRIQETQYF,TGCAGTGCTAGAGGGGAACCGACTAGCGGGAGGATCCAAGAGACCCAGTACTTC,TRBV20-1,TRBD2,TRBJ2-5,18,.
CASSRSPIATGELFF,TGTGCCAGTAGTAGAAGCCCGATAGCAACCGGGGAGCTGTTTTTT,TRBV19,.,TRBJ2-2,15,few
CSGSRGINYGYTF,TGCAGTGGTTCCAGGGGAATTAACTATGGCTACACCTTC,TRBV20-1,.,TRBJ1-2,13,many
CASRLGQQSGNTIYF,TGTGCCAGCAGGCTTGGACAACAATCTGGAAACACCATATATTTT,TRBV6-1,.,TRBJ1-3,15,many
CASSFFQTNTEAFF,TGTGCCAGCAGCTTCTTCCAGACGAACACTGAAGCTTTCTTT,TRBV7-9,.,TRBJ1-1,14,many
CASSYLGGHYGYTF,TGTGCCAGCAGTTACCTCGGGGGGCACTATGGCTACACCTTC,TRBV6-2/TRBV6-3,.,TRBJ1-2,14,many
CASSFGTGGEDGYTF,TGCGCCAGCAGTTTCGGGACAGGGGGGGAGGATGGCTACACCTTC,TRBV4-3,TRBD1,TRBJ1-2,15,many
CSVEMGTGVYGYTF,TGCAGCGTTGAGATGGGGACAGGGGTCTATGGCTACACCTTC,TRBV29-1,TRBD1,TRBJ1-2,14,.
CASSERRQGGGYTF,TGTGCCAGCAGTGAAAGGAGGCAGGGGGGCGGCTACACCTTC,TRBV6-1,TRBD1,TRBJ1-2,14,many
CASRQESYEQYF,TGTGCCAGCAGGCAGGAATCCTACGAGCAGTACTTC,TRBV27,.,TRBJ2-7,12,many
CASNRASSGANVLTF,TGTGCCAGTAACCGGGCCAGCTCTGGGGCCAACGTCCTGACTTTC,TRBV19,.,TRBJ2-6,15,many
CASSRDRGPGESYGYTF,TGTGCCAGCAGTCGGGACAGGGGACCGGGGGAGAGCTATGGCTACACCTTC,TRBV6-1,TRBD1,TRBJ1-2,17,.
CASTGGETQYF,TGTGCCAGCACCGGGGGGGAGACCCAGTACTTC,TRBV12-3/TRBV12-4,TRBD2,TRBJ2-5,11,many
CTSRPVERTEAFF,TGTACCAGCAGACCAGTAGAGCGGACTGAAGCTTTCTTT,TRBV12-3/TRBV12-4,.,TRBJ1-1,13,.
CASYIGGMNTEAFF,TGTGCCAGCTACATAGGGGGGATGAACACTGAAGCTTTCTTT,TRBV6-1,.,TRBJ1-1,14,.
CASSYLVGWGHYGYTF,TGTGCCAGCAGTTACCTGGTCGGGTGGGGGCACTATGGCTACACCTTC,TRBV6-5,.,TRBJ1-2,16,many
CSAQRAATEAFF,TGCAGTGCCCAGCGCGCGGCCACTGAAGCTTTCTTT,TRBV20-1,.,TRBJ1-1,12,few
CASTPLWSSYNSPLHF,TGTGCCAGCACCCCTCTCTGGAGCTCCTATAATTCACCCCTCCACTTT,TRBV28,.,TRBJ1-6,16,.
CASRLGTGYEQYF,TGTGCCAGCAGACTTGGGACAGGATACGAGCAGTACTTC,TRBV12-3/TRBV12-4,TRBD1,TRBJ2-7,13,many
CAGFGPGQPQHF,TGTGCCGGCTTCGGCCCGGGGCAGCCCCAGCATTTT,TRBV6-1,.,TRBJ1-5,12,many
CASSFWRARNTEAFF,TGTGCCAGCAGCTTTTGGAGGGCCCGAAACACTGAAGCTTTCTTT,TRBV3-1,.,TRBJ1-1,15,few
CAISSSDLSGNTIYF,TGTGCCATCAGTTCCTCGGACCTTTCTGGAAACACCATATATTTT,TRBV6-5,.,TRBJ1-3,15,many
CASSLLGLAGGTNTGELFF,TGTGCCAGCAGCTTATTGGGACTAGCGGGGGGAACGAACACCGGGGAGCTGTTTTTT,TRBV11-3,TRBD2,TRBJ2-2,19,many
CASSRPQGWGNQPQHF,TGTGCCAGCAGTCGACCACAGGGATGGGGCAATCAGCCCCAGCATTTT,TRBV6-2/TRBV6-3,.,TRBJ1-5,16,many
CASSFSDVGNTEAFF,TGTGCCAGCAGTTTCTCCGACGTGGGGAACACTGAAGCTTTCTTT,TRBV12-3/TRBV12-4,.,TRBJ1-1,15,.
CASSLGQYNQPQHF,TGTGCCAGCAGTCTAGGACAGTACAATCAGCCCCAGCATTTT,TRBV12-3/TRBV12-4,.,TRBJ1-5,14,many
CASSLSRFNSNQPQHF,TGTGCCAGCAGCTTATCCCGCTTTAATAGCAATCAGCCCCAGCATTTT,TRBV11-1,.,TRBJ1-5,16,many
CATSDFQGALETQYF,TGTGCCACCAGTGATTTCCAGGGGGCTTTGGAGACCCAGTACTTC,TRBV24-1,TRBD1,TRBJ2-5,15,many
CASSFQAGEGTEAFF,TGTGCCAGTAGTTTTCAGGCCGGCGAGGGCACTGAAGCTTTCTTT,TRBV19,.,TRBJ1-1,15,many
CASSYRQGGKTEAFF,TGTGCCAGCAGTTATAGACAGGGGGGGAAAACTGAAGCTTTCTTT,TRBV6-5,TRBD1,TRBJ1-1,15,many
CASSSRTGTSGNTIYF,TGTGCCAGCAGCTCCAGGACAGGGACCAGTGGAAACACCATATATTTT,TRBV7-2,TRBD1,TRBJ1-3,16,many
CAISESLSQPQHF,TGTGCCATCAGTGAGTCCCTTAGTCAGCCCCAGCATTTT,TRBV10-3,.,TRBJ1-5,13,.
CATSESGTSRQTGELFF,TGTGCCACCAGTGAATCCGGGACATCCCGGCAAACCGGGGAGCTGTTTTTT,TRBV24-1,.,TRBJ2-2,17,few
CASSLGKGYQETQYF,TGTGCCAGCAGTTTAGGGAAGGGGTACCAAGAGACCCAGTACTTC,TRBV12-3/TRBV12-4,.,TRBJ2-5,15,.
CASRHDRGLSYEQYF,TGTGCCAGCAGACACGACAGGGGGCTCTCCTACGAGCAGTACTTC,TRBV6-1,TRBD1,TRBJ2-7,15,.
CAREERQVYEQYF,TGCGCCAGGGAGGAGAGGCAGGTCTACGAGCAGTACTTC,TRBV5-1,.,TRBJ2-7,13,many
CASRGNKSEQYF,TGTGCCAGCAGGGGGAATAAGTCCGAGCAGTACTTC,TRBV28,.,TRBJ2-7,12,.
CASSYELIKTGARYEQYF,TGTGCCAGCAGTTACGAACTCATCAAGACAGGGGCGCGGTACGAGCAGTACTTC,TRBV6-2/TRBV6-3,TRBD1,TRBJ2-7,18,few
CATSRDYRGGYTF,TGTGCCACCAGCAGAGATTATAGGGGCGGCTACACCTTC,TRBV15,.,TRBJ1-2,13,many
CASSYFRETQYF,TGTGCCAGCAGTTACTTCCGAGAGACCCAGTACTTC,TRBV6-2/TRBV6-3,.,TRBJ2-5,12,many
CASSNLGGPGEQYF,TGTGCCAGCTCTAATTTAGGGGGGCCGGGCGAGCAGTACTTC,TRBV27,.,TRBJ2-7,14,few
CASSRLGQNTEAFF,TGTGCCAGCAGCCGTCTTGGACAGAACACTGAAGCTTTCTTT,TRBV7-2,.,TRBJ1-1,14,many
CSARVYGQGFPNYGYTF,TGCAGTGCTAGAGTGTACGGACAGGGGTTCCCCAACTATGGCTACACCTTC,TRBV20-1,TRBD1,TRBJ1-2,17,many
CASKAGAYGYTF,TGTGCCAGTAAAGCGGGTGCCTATGGCTACACCTTC,TRBV19,.,TRBJ1-2,12,.
CASRYRDRVNQPQHF,TGTGCCAGCAGGTACCGGGACAGGGTCAATCAGCCCCAGCATTTT,TRBV28,TRBD1,TRBJ1-5,15,many
CASSLWQGESPLHF,TGTGCCAGCAGTTTATGGCAGGGAGAGTCACCCCTCCACTTT,TRBV27,.,TRBJ1-6,14,many